This TCR beta chain was recorded in a study of monozygotic twins with inflammatory bowel disease. The CDR3 sequence is 14 residues long. Per germline, CDR1 SGHRS and CDR2 YFSETQ. Each UMI harboured a 6-nucleotide sample barcode and was appended via template switching. With roughly 17 and 9 cycles respectively, two nested PCRs were carried out on TCRalpha and TCRbeta cDNA. One entry per CDR3 protein, without DNA, is what TCRdb gives after re-calling the 5' RACE reads. Recorded here are about 160,000 distinct CDR3 sequences; the top ten clones represent around 7%. Sequenced input: blood. The receptor was isolated from a human donor with ulcerative colitis or Crohn's disease, or a healthy co-twin of an affected twin (not recorded which). The chain couples TRBV5-1 to TRBJ2-7. The CDR3 is CASSLSGDLYEQYF. Variable domain in full (rest from reference TRBV5-1 and TRBJ2-7): KAGVTQTPRYLIKTRGQQVTLSCSPISGHRSVSWYQQTPGQGLQFLFEYFSETQRNKGNFPGRFSGRQFSNSRSEMNVSTLELGDSALYLCASSLSGDLYEQYFGPGTRLTVT.